The text below deals with one TCR beta chain. The data originate from a study of OX40 agonist ivuxolimab in advanced cancers. The method was immunoSEQ multiplex PCR; TCRdb's version includes in-frame clones alone and lacks a portion of them. This table has 55,000 to 60,000 clones, over 80% appearing once. CDR3 length: 15 residues. Looked up from germline, CDR1 is MNHEY and CDR2 is SVGAGI. J lost 3 bases, V lost 0 bases, and 4 bases had no gene match. The clonotype was recovered from an adult with an advanced solid tumor such as melanoma, head and neck, liver or kidney cancer. Sequencing was performed on CD4+ or CD8+ T cells sorted from blood, taken in a trial of the OX40 agonist ivuxolimab. The V call is TRBV6-5, the J call TRBJ2-7; 8 bases match TRBD1. The CDR3 loop is CASSYSPTGVYEQYF. The CDR3 DNA is TGTGCCAGCAGTTACTCCCCGACAGGGGTCTACGAGCAGTACTTC.